This T cell receptor (beta chain) derives from a study of shared clonotypes between healthy human individuals. General study points: Clonotype sharing across donors was expected to vary with sequencing depth.

After removal of 4 bases from V and 7 bases from J, the junction contained 13 bases not matched to a gene. In germline, CDR1 is SGHAT, CDR2 FQNNGV. The CDR3 has 16 amino acids. This clone was seen only once. Antigen: not known. Original data processing: Filtering of immunoSEQ junctional sequences could not match full-length read filtering. Libraries were prepared by immunoSEQ multiplex PCR; TCRdb keeps only in-frame clonotypes and omits some of them. V, J and clone size are taken as reported in that table, and D and trimming were inferred from the DNA itself. The sample includes 2 million to 2.5 million clones, more than 85% of them seen just once.

The sample taken for sequencing was naive CD4+ T cells from PBMCs. Subset described: CD45RA+ positively selected. This sequence was found in a man between 18 and 35 years old in good health. Some clones in this sample may be carry-over from other donors' samples. V gene TRBV11-2 combines with J gene TRBJ2-5; 9 nucleotides line up with TRBD1. CDR3 sequence (DNA): TGTGCCAGCAGCTCCGTCCCGGGACAGGGTGGCGGGACCCAGTACTTC. It encodes CASSSVPGQGGGTQYF.